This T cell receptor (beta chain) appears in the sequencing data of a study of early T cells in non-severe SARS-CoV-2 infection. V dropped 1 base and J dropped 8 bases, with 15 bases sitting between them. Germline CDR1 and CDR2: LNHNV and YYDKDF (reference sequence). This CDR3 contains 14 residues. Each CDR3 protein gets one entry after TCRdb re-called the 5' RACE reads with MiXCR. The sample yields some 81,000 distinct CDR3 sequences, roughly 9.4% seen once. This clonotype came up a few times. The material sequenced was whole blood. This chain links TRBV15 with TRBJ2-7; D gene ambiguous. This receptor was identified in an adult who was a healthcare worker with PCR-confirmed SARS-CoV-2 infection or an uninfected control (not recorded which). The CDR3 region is CATSRGLEKLQQYF. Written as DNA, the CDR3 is TGTGCCACCAGCAGAGGGCTAGAGAAACTTCAGCAGTACTTC.